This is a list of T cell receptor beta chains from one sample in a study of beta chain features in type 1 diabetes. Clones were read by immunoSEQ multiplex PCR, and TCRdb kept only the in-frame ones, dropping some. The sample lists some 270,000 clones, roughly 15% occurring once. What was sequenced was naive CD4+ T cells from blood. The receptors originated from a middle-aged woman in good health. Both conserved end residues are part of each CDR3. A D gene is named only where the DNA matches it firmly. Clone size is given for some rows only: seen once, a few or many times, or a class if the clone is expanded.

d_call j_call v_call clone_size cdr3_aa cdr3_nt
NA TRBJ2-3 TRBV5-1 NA CASSLWESPDTQYF TGCGCCAGCAGCTTGTGGGAGAGTCCAGATACGCAGTATTTT
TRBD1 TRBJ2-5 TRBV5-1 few CASSRGQPQETQYF TGCGCCAGCAGCCGGGGACAGCCCCAAGAGACCCAGTACTTC
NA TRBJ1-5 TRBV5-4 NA CASSEPGRGFQPQHF TGTGCCAGCAGCGAACCAGGTAGGGGGTTCCAGCCCCAGCATTTT
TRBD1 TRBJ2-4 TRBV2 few CASIGPGQGLAKNIQYF TGTGCCAGCATTGGACCGGGACAGGGGCTAGCCAAAAACATTCAGTACTTC
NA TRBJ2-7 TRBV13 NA CASSPMIPRTVGDEQYF TGTGCCAGCAGCCCGATGATTCCACGGACAGTGGGAGACGAGCAGTACTTC
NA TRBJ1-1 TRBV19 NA CASSMPGSRRGTNTEAFF TGTGCCAGTAGTATGCCAGGGAGTCGTCGGGGGACTAACACTGAAGCTTTCTTT
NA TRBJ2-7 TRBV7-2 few CASSSPGSPGEQYF TGTGCCAGCAGCTCTCCCGGGTCTCCGGGGGAGCAGTACTTC
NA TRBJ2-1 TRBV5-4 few CASSRGGTESYNEQFF TGTGCCAGCAGCAGAGGAGGGACAGAATCCTACAATGAGCAGTTCTTC
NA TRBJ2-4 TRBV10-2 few CASGSGKNIQYF TGCGCCAGTGGGAGTGGCAAAAACATTCAGTACTTC
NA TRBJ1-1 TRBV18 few CASSPFGRGSSDTEAFF TGTGCCAGCTCACCATTCGGGAGGGGCTCATCGGACACTGAAGCTTTCTTT
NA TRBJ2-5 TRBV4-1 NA CASSHTQETQYF TGCGCCAGCAGCCACACACAAGAGACCCAGTACTTC
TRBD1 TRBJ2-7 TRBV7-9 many CASSLARTGVEQYF TGTGCCAGCAGCTTAGCTCGGACAGGGGTCGAGCAGTACTTC
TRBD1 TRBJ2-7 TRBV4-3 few CASSQDLWDRSEQYF TGCGCCAGCAGCCAAGATCTATGGGACAGGTCCGAGCAGTACTTC
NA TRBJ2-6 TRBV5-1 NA CASRQGPGANVLTF TGCGCCAGCCGCCAGGGCCCTGGGGCCAACGTCCTGACTTTC
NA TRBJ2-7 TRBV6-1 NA CASEPRGLAYEQYF TGTGCCAGCGAGCCCAGAGGTCTAGCCTACGAGCAGTACTTC
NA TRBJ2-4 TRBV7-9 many CASSLETSSIQYF TGTGCCAGCAGCTTAGAGACTAGTAGCATTCAGTACTTC
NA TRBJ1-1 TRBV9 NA CASSVETGTEAFF TGTGCCAGCAGCGTAGAGACGGGCACTGAAGCTTTCTTT
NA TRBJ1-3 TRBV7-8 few CASSLRGIGSGNTIYF TGTGCCAGCAGCTTAAGGGGAATTGGCTCTGGAAACACCATATATTTT
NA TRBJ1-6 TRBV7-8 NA CASSRGGLGSYNSPLHF TGTGCCAGCAGCCGGGGGGGATTGGGCTCCTATAATTCACCCCTCCACTTT
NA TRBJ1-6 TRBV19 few CASSIEAASPPLHF TGTGCCAGTAGTATCGAGGCGGCGAGCCCACCCCTCCACTTT
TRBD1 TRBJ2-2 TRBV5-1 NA CASRRTGGADGELFF TGCGCCAGCAGACGGACAGGGGGCGCGGACGGGGAGCTGTTTTTT
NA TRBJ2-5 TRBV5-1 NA CASSLGGSQETQYF TGCGCCAGCAGCTTGGGAGGCAGCCAAGAGACCCAGTACTTC
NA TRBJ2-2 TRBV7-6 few CASSQTVPNTGELFF TGTGCCAGCAGTCAGACAGTACCGAACACCGGGGAGCTGTTTTTT
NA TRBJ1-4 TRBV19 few CASSIGGIATNEKLFF TGTGCCAGTAGTATAGGCGGAATAGCAACTAATGAAAAACTGTTTTTT
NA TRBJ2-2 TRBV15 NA CATGFGGTGELFF TGTGCCACGGGGTTCGGGGGAACCGGGGAGCTGTTTTTT
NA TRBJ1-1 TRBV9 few CASSVAFGGYTEAFF TGTGCCAGCAGCGTAGCCTTCGGGGGGTACACTGAAGCTTTCTTT
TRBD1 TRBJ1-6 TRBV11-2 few CASSLEGGRNSPLHF TGTGCCAGCAGCTTAGAAGGGGGCCGGAATTCACCCCTCCACTTT
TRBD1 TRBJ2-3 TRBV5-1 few CASSRTGWSTDTQYF TGCGCCAGCAGTCGGACAGGGTGGTCCACAGATACGCAGTATTTT
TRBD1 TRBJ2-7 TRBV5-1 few CASSLDRGNEQYF TGCGCCAGCAGCTTGGACAGGGGGAACGAGCAGTACTTC
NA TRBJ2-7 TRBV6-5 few CASSYGQGQYF TGTGCCAGCAGTTACGGGCAGGGGCAGTACTTC
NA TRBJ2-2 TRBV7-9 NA CASTRDSPTGELFF TGTGCCAGCACTCGGGATTCCCCCACCGGGGAGCTGTTTTTT
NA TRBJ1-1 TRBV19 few CASIPGVGTEAFF TGTGCCAGTATCCCCGGGGTGGGCACTGAAGCTTTCTTT
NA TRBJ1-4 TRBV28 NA CASTSSGEERKLFF TGTGCCAGCACTTCCTCCGGGGAGGAGAGAAAACTGTTTTTT
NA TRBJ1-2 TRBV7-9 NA CASSTQGFNYGYTF TGTGCCAGCAGCACACAGGGTTTCAACTATGGCTACACCTTC
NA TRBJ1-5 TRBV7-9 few CASSLYQDQPQHF TGTGCCAGCAGCTTATATCAGGATCAGCCCCAGCATTTT
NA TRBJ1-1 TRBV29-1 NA CSVKLQLNTEAFF TGCAGCGTTAAACTGCAATTGAACACTGAAGCTTTCTTT
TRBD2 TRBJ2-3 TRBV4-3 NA CASNQDPRLAWTADTQYF TGCGCCAGCAACCAAGATCCGCGACTAGCTTGGACGGCAGATACGCAGTATTTT
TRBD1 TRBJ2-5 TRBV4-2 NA CASSQLGQERETQYF TGTGCCAGCAGCCAGTTGGGACAGGAACGCGAGACCCAGTACTTC
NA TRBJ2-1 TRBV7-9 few CASSSQGQREQFF TGCGCCAGCAGCTCGCAGGGGCAACGGGAGCAGTTCTTC
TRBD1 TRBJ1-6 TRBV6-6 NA CASSSRTGGYNSPLHF TGTGCCAGCAGTTCAAGGACAGGGGGCTATAATTCACCCCTCCACTTT
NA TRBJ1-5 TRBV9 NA CASSVGRSNQPQHF TGTGCCAGCAGCGTAGGGAGGAGCAATCAGCCCCAGCATTTT
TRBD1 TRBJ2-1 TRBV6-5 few CASSPGQGVYEQFF TGTGCCAGCAGTCCGGGACAGGGGGTTTATGAGCAGTTCTTC
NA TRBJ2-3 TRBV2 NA CASGKIGGPYDTQYF TGTGCCAGCGGGAAGATTGGGGGCCCGTACGATACGCAGTATTTT
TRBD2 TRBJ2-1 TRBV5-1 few CASSSTSGGNEQFF TGCGCCAGCAGTTCGACTAGCGGGGGGAATGAGCAGTTCTTC
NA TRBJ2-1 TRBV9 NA CASSSLAGSYNEQFF TGTGCCAGCAGCTCTCTTGCGGGGTCCTACAATGAGCAGTTCTTC
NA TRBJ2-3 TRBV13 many CASSLRGGTQYF TGTGCCAGCAGCTTAAGAGGGGGTACGCAGTATTTT
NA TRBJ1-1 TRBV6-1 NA CASSEEGVVNTEAFF TGTGCCAGCAGTGAAGAGGGGGTGGTGAACACTGAAGCTTTCTTT